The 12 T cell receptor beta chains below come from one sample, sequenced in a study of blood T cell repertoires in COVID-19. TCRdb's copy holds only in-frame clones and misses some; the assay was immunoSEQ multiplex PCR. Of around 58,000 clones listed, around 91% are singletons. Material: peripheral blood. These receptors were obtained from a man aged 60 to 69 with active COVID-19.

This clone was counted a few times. For the CDR3, the DNA is TGTGCCAGCAGTGTCGCGGGGGGGCATCAGCCCCAGCATTTT. Translating gives CASSVAGGHQPQHF. This chain joins TRBV27 and TRBJ1-5; the D gene is possibly TRBD1 (6 bases). Trimming removed 5 bases from V and 5 bases from J, with 13 bases in between. This CDR3 region has 14 residues. Germline loops: CDR1 MNHEY, CDR2 SMNVEV (reference sequence).

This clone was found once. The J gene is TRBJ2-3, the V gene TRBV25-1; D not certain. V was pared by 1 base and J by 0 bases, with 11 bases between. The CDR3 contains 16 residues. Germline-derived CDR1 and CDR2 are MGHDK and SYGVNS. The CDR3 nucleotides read TGTGCCAGCAGTGAATCGTACAGTACTAGCACAGATACGCAGTATTTT. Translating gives CASSESYSTSTDTQYF.

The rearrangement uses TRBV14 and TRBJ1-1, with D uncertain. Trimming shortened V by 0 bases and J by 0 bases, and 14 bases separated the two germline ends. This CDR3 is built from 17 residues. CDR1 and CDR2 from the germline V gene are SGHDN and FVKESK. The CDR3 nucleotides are TGTGCCAGCAGCCAAGATGAGGTTAACACGGTGAACACTGAAGCTTTCTTT. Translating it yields CASSQDEVNTVNTEAFF.

The CDR3 bases are TGTGCCAGCAGCCCCGACAGTTCCTACGAGCAGTACTTC. Its translation is CASSPDSSYEQYF. This chain connects TRBV14 to TRBJ2-7, with D perhaps TRBD1 (5 bases). The germline V gene has CDR1 SGHDN and CDR2 FVKESK. Trimming pared 4 bases from V and 1 base from J, leaving 8 bases between. The CDR3 is 13 residues long.

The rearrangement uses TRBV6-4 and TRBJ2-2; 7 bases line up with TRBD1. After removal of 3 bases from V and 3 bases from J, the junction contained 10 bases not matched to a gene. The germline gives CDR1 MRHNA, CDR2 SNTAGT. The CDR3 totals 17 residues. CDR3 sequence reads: CASSDTQRQGYTGELFF. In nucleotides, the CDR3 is TGTGCCAGCAGTGATACCCAACGACAGGGATACACCGGGGAGCTGTTTTTT.

Written as DNA, the CDR3 is TGTGCCATCTCCCCGGCGGGGAGTTGGGCTGAAGCTTTCTTT. Translation gives CAISPAGSWAEAFF. This chain connects TRBV28 to TRBJ1-1; D gene unclear. Per the germline V gene, CDR1 is MDHEN and CDR2 is SYDVKM. V was shortened by 10 bases and J by 6 bases, with 21 bases between the two germline ends. The CDR3 length is 14 residues.

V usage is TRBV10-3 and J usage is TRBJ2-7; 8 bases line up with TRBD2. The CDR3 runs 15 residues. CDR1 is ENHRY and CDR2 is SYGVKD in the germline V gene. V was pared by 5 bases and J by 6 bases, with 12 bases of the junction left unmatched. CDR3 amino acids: CAISTSGGVVGEQYF. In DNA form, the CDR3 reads TGTGCCATCAGTACTAGCGGTGGCGTTGTCGGCGAGCAGTACTTC.

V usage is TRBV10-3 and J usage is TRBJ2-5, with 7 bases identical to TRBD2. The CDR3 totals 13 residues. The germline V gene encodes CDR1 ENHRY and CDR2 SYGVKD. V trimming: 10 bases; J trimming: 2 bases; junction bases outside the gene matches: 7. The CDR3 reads CATGSGGQETQYF. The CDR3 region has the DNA TGTGCCACCGGTTCGGGGGGACAAGAGACCCAGTACTTC.

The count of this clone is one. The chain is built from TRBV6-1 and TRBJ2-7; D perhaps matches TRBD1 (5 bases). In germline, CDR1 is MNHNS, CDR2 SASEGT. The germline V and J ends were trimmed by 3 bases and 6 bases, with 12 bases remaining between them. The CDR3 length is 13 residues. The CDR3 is CASSDEQASEQYF. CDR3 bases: TGTGCCAGCAGTGACGAACAGGCTTCCGAGCAGTACTTC.

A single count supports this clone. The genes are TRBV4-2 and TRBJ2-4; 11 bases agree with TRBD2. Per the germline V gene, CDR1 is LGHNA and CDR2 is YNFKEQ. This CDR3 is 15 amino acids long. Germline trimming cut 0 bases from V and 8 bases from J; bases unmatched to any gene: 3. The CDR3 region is CASSQDGSGRDIQYF. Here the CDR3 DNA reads TGTGCCAGCAGCCAAGATGGTAGCGGGAGGGACATTCAGTACTTC.

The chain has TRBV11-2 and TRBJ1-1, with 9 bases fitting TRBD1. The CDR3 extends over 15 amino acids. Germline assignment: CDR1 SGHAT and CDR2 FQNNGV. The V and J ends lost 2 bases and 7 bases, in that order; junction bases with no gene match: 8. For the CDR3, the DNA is TGTGCCAGCAGCTTACTCACAGGGGGCGAAAGTGAAGCTTTCTTT. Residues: CASSLLTGGESEAFF.

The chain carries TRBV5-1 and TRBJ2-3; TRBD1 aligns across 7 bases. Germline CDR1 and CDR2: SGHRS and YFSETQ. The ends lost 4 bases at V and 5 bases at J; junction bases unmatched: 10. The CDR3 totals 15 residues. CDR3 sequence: CASSPGRTGGDTQYF. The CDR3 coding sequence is TGCGCCAGCAGCCCGGGACGGACAGGTGGAGATACGCAGTATTTT.